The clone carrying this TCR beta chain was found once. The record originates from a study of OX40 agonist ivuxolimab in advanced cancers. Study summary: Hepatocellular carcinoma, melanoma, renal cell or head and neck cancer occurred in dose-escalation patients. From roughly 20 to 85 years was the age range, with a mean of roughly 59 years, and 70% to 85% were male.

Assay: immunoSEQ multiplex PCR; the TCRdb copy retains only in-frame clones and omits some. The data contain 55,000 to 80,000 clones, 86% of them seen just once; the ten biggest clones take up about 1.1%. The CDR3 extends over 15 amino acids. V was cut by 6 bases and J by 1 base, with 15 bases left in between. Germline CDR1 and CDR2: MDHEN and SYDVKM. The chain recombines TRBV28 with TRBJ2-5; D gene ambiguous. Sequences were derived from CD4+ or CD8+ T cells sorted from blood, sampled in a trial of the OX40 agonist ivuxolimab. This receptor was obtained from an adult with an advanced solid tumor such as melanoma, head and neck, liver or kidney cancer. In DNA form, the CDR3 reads TGTGCCAGCAGCCCAGCACACATGTCCCAAGAGACCCAGTACTTC. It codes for CASSPAHMSQETQYF.